A single sample gave rise to the 12 T cell receptor beta chains below, sequenced in a study of blood T cell repertoires in COVID-19. TCRdb's table, derived via immunoSEQ multiplex PCR, lists solely in-frame clones and lacks some. The table lists some 250,000 clones, roughly 93% of them singletons. The material sequenced was PBMCs or T cells enriched from blood (not recorded which). The receptors originated from a woman aged 40 to 50 with acute COVID-19.

The chain has TRBV18 and TRBJ2-1; TRBD1 is a possible D gene (5 bases). V was clipped by 2 bases and J by 10 bases, with 12 bases between them. The V gene's germline CDR1 is KGHSH and CDR2 LQKENI. This CDR3 has 13 residues. Here the CDR3 reads CASSPRQGYEQFF. The CDR3 nucleotides are TGTGCCAGCTCACCAAGGCAGGGATACGAGCAGTTCTTC.

The V gene is TRBV3-1 (or the pseudogene TRBV3-2), the J gene TRBJ2-5; D is possibly TRBD2 (6 bases). The CDR3 is 13 residues long. Trimming removed 2 bases at V and 4 bases at J, with 8 bases between. The germline CDR1 and CDR2 sequences are LGHDT and YNNKEL (reference sequence). CDR3 sequence (DNA): TGTGCCAGCAGCCAAAGTAGCGGAGAGACCCAGTACTTC. Its protein is CASSQSSGETQYF.

A single count supports this clone. The rearrangement joins TRBV6-5 to TRBJ2-2, with D possibly being TRBD2 (6 bases). This CDR3 spans 14 amino acids. Germline values: CDR1 MNHEY, CDR2 SVGAGI. V gave up 1 base and J gave up 7 bases, with 10 bases separating them. As DNA, the CDR3 is TGTGCCAGCAGTTACTTCGGGGGAAGCGGGGAGCTGTTTTTT. It codes for CASSYFGGSGELFF.

Note on this clone: The same CDR3 arises from other DNA sequences in this sample as well. The chain is built from TRBV28 and TRBJ2-1; tentatively, D is TRBD2 (7 bases). Deletions cut 5 bases from V and 2 bases from J, with 10 bases between. Germline assignment: CDR1 MDHEN and CDR2 SYDVKM. The CDR3 sequence is 14 residues long. The CDR3, as DNA: TGTGCCAGCAGTAGGGGGGGGGCCTACAATGAGCAGTTCTTC. Residues: CASSRGGAYNEQFF.

This clone was picked up one time. The chain has TRBV28 and TRBJ2-5, with D perhaps TRBD2 (6 bases). Germline V CDR1 and CDR2: MDHEN, SYDVKM. V gave up 3 bases and J gave up 5 bases, with 10 bases separating them. This CDR3 region has 13 residues. CDR3 in amino acids: CASSLGGMETQYF. The DNA for the CDR3 is TGTGCCAGCAGTTTGGGGGGTATGGAGACCCAGTACTTC.

This rearrangement joins TRBV24-1 to TRBJ2-7; the match to TRBD2 covers 10 bases. The CDR3 has 16 amino acids. V shed 2 bases, J shed 3 bases, and the junction held 6 bases outside the gene matches. Germline V CDR1 and CDR2: KGHDR, SFDVKD. CDR3 protein: CATSDSHSGRIYEQYF. CDR3 nucleotides: TGTGCCACCAGTGATTCCCATAGCGGGAGGATCTACGAGCAGTACTTC.

The chain recombines TRBV28 with TRBJ2-1; 7 bases fit TRBD2. The CDR3 extends over 17 amino acids. Germline V gene lookup returns CDR1 MDHEN and CDR2 SYDVKM. With 6 bases clipped from V and 0 bases from J, the junction kept 11 bases outside the gene matches. CDR3 coding DNA: TGTGCCAGCAGACCAGAAATGGGACTAAGCTCCTACAATGAGCAGTTCTTC. It translates to CASRPEMGLSSYNEQFF.

The chain is built from TRBV6-5 and TRBJ2-2, with 7 bases that match TRBD1. Trimming at V came to 6 bases and at J to 4 bases, leaving 8 bases not matched to a gene. CDR1 and CDR2 from the germline V gene are MNHEY and SVGAGI. This CDR3 is built from 15 residues. The CDR3, as DNA: TGTGCCAGCAGCCAATGGGCAGGGGGCACCGGGGAGCTGTTTTTT. Protein product: CASSQWAGGTGELFF.

CDR3 in amino acids: CASSADSYGYTF. CDR3 nucleotides: TGTGCCAGTAGTGCCGACAGCTATGGCTACACCTTC. The chain recombines TRBV19 with TRBJ1-2; D may be TRBD1 (5 bases). Trimming took 5 bases from V and 4 from J, leaving 8 bases between them. Germline V lookup: CDR1 LNHDA, CDR2 SQIVND (reference sequence). The CDR3 totals 12 residues.

This rearrangement joins TRBV2 to TRBJ1-1, with 9 bases matching TRBD1. From germline, CDR1 is SNHLY and CDR2 FYNNEI. The CDR3 spans 15 residues. Unmatched junction bases numbered 6, after V lost 7 bases and J lost 0 bases. The CDR3 bases are TGTGCCAGCATCTGGACAGGGGCGGTGAACACTGAAGCTTTCTTT. Translated, it gives CASIWTGAVNTEAFF.

The CDR3, as DNA: TGTGCCAGCAGCTTAACTAGCGGAGAATACAATGAGCAGTTCTTC. It specifies CASSLTSGEYNEQFF. This chain uses TRBV7-3 with TRBJ2-1, with a tentative D call TRBD2 (6 bases). The germline CDR1 and CDR2 sequences are SGHTA and FQGTGA. Trimming stripped 0 bases from V and 4 bases from J, with 10 bases between. This CDR3 has 15 residues. The full variable domain, rest sourced from reference TRBV7-3 and TRBJ2-1, is GAGVSQTPSNKVTEKGKYVELRCDPISGHTALYWYRQSLGQGPEFLIYFQGTGAADDSGLPNDRFFAVRPEGSVSTLKIQRTERGDSAVYLCASSLTSGEYNEQFFGPGTRLTVL.

The genes are TRBV18 and TRBJ1-1; a weak D match, TRBD1 (6 bases). Germline V gene lookup returns CDR1 KGHSH and CDR2 LQKENI. The CDR3 has 15 amino acids. Trimming removed 3 bases at V and 6 bases at J, with 17 bases between. CDR3 loop: CASSPPFGEGAEAFF. The CDR3, as DNA: TGTGCCAGCTCACCTCCTTTCGGCGAGGGGGCTGAAGCTTTCTTT.